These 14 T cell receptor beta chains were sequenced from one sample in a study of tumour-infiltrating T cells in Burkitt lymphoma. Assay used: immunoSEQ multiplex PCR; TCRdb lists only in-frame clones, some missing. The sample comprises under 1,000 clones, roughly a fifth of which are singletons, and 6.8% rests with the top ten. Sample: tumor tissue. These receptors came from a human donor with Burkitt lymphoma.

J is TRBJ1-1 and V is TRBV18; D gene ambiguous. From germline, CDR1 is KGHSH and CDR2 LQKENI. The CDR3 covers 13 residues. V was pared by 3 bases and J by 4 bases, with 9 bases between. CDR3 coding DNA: TGTGCCAGCTCACCCTTGACGGGCACTGAAGCTTTCTTT. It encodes CASSPLTGTEAFF.

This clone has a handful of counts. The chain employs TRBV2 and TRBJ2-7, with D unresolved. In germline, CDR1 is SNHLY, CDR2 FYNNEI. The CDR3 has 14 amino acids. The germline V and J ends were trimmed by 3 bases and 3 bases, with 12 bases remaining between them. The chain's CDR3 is CASSDPITIYEQYF. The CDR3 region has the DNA TGTGCCAGCAGTGACCCGATAACTATCTACGAGCAGTACTTC.

The CDR3 protein is CASSSGTGTLEQYF. For the CDR3, the DNA is TGTGCCAGCAGCTCCGGGACAGGAACCCTCGAGCAGTACTTC. This chain links TRBV14 with TRBJ2-7; 8 positions agree with TRBD1. Germline assignment: CDR1 SGHDN and CDR2 FVKESK. Germline trimming cut 5 bases from V and 6 bases from J; bases unmatched to any gene: 9. The CDR3 spans 14 residues.

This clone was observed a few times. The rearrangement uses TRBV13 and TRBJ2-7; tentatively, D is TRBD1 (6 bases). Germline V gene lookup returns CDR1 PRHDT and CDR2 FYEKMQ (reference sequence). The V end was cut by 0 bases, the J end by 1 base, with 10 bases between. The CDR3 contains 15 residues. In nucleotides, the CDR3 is TGTGCCAGCAGCTTAGGGGTAGGACAGTCCTACGAGCAGTACTTC. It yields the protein CASSLGVGQSYEQYF.

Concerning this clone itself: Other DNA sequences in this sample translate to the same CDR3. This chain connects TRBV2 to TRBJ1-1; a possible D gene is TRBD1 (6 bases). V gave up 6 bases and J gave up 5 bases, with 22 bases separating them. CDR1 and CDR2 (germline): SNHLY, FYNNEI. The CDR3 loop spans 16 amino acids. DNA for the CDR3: TGTGCCAGCAGAGACGCCTGGGTACAGGGACGGACTGAAGCTTTCTTT. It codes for CASRDAWVQGRTEAFF.

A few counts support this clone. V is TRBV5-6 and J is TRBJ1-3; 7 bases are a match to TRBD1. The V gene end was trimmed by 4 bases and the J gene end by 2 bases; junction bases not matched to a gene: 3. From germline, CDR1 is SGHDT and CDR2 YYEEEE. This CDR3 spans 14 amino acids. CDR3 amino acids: CASSVQGAGNTIYF. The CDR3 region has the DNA TGTGCCAGCAGCGTCCAGGGGGCTGGAAACACCATATATTTT.

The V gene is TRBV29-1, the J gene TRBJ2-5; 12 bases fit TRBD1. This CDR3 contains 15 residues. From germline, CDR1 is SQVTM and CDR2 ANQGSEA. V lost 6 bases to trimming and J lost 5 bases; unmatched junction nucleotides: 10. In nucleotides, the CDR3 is TGCAGCGTATGGACGGGGACAGGGGGCGCGGAGACCCAGTACTTC. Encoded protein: CSVWTGTGGAETQYF.

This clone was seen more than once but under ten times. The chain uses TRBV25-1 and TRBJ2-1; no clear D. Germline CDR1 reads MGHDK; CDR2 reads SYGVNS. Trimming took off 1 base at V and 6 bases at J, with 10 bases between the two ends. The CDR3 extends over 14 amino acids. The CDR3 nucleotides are TGTGCCAGCAGTGAATCCAGCGTAGGCAATGAGCAGTTCTTC. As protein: CASSESSVGNEQFF.

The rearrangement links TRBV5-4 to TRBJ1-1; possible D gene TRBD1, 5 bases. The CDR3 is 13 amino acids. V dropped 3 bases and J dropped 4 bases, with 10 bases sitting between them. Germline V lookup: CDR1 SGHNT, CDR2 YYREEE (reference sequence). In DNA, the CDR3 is TGTGCCAGCAGCTCACAGGAGGTCACTGAAGCTTTCTTT. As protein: CASSSQEVTEAFF.

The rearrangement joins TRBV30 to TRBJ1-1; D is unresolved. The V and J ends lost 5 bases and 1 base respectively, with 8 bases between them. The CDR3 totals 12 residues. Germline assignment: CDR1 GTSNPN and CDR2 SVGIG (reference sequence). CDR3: CAWGRQNTEAFF. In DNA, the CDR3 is TGTGCCTGGGGGAGGCAGAACACTGAAGCTTTCTTT.

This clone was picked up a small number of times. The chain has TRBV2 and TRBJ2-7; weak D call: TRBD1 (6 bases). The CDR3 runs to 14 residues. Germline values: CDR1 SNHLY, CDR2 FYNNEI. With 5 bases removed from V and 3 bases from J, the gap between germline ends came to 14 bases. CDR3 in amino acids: CASSTIQGIYEQYF. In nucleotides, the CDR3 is TGTGCCAGCAGTACGATCCAGGGGATCTACGAGCAGTACTTC.

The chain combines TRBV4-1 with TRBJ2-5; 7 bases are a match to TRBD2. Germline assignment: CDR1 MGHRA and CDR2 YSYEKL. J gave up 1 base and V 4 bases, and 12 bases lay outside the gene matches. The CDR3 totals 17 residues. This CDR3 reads CASSPPRGGGGQETQYF. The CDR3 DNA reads TGCGCCAGCAGCCCCCCCCGGGGTGGGGGGGGCCAAGAGACCCAGTACTTC.

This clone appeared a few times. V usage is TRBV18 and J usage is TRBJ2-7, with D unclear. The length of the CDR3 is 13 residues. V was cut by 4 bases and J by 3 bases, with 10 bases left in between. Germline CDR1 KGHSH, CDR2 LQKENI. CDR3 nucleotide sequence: TGTGCCAGCTCACTCTCCCCGGGCTACGAGCAGTACTTC. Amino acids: CASSLSPGYEQYF.

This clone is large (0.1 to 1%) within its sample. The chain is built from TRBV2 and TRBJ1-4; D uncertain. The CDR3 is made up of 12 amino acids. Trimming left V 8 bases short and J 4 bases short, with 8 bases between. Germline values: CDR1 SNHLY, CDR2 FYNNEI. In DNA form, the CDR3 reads TGTGCCAGCTGGAGCCTTAATGAAAAACTGTTTTTT. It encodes CASWSLNEKLFF.